These 22 T cell receptor beta chains share one sample of origin, sequenced in a study of siplizumab effects on memory and regulatory T cells. Clones were read by immunoSEQ multiplex PCR, and TCRdb kept only the in-frame ones, dropping some. The sample lists 55,000 to 70,000 clones, 85% to 95% occurring once. Specimen: CD8+ T cells sorted from blood. Receptors originate from a human donor in good health.

The chain has TRBV6-4 and TRBJ2-3; D is unclear. Germline assignment: CDR1 MRHNA and CDR2 SNTAGT. Trimming pared 0 bases from V and 0 bases from J, leaving 4 bases between. The CDR3 sequence is 14 residues long. DNA of the CDR3: TGTGCCAGCAGTGACTCGACTAGCACAGATACGCAGTATTTT. Protein sequence: CASSDSTSTDTQYF.

The genes are TRBV28 and TRBJ2-7; the D gene could be TRBD1 or TRBD2 (6 bases each). This CDR3 is 16 amino acids long. The V gene's germline CDR1 is MDHEN and CDR2 SYDVKM. Trimming took 6 bases from V and 4 from J, leaving 22 bases between them. Here the CDR3 reads CASRGGREGISYEQYF. The CDR3 region has the DNA TGTGCCAGCAGGGGGGGCAGAGAGGGTATCTCGTACGAGCAGTACTTC.

The chain is built from TRBV2 and TRBJ2-3; a weak D match, TRBD1 (6 bases). With 4 bases removed from V and 3 bases from J, the gap between germline ends came to 11 bases. Germline V gene sequence: CDR1 SNHLY, CDR2 FYNNEI. This CDR3 contains 14 residues. CDR3 bases: TGTGCCAGCAGTGTAGGTAGGGGGACAGATACGCAGTATTTT. This codes for CASSVGRGTDTQYF.

The chain has TRBV10-1 and TRBJ2-1; 11 bases fit TRBD2. Germline CDR1 reads WNHNN; CDR2 reads SYGVQD (reference sequence). V gave up 6 bases and J gave up 4 bases; unmatched junction bases: 11. This CDR3 spans 17 amino acids. The CDR3 DNA follows: TGCGCCAGCAGGCCCCCTCGAGGACTAGCGGGTTACAATGAGCAGTTCTTC. Residues: CASRPPRGLAGYNEQFF.

This chain links TRBV20-1 with TRBJ1-2; D is ambiguous. The CDR3 has 11 amino acids. V was cut by 7 bases and J by 5 bases, with 11 bases left in between. Germline-derived CDR1 and CDR2 are DFQATT and SNEGSKA (reference sequence). CDR3 residues: CSVPVEYGYTF. Here the CDR3 DNA reads TGCAGTGTCCCCGTGGAGTATGGCTACACCTTC.

This chain uses TRBV6-5 with TRBJ1-1, with 9 bases aligning to TRBD1. The CDR3 loop spans 14 amino acids. V shed 2 bases and J 4 bases; nucleotides not matched to a gene: 2. The germline V gene encodes CDR1 MNHEY and CDR2 SVGAGI. For the CDR3, the DNA is TGTGCCAGCAGTTACCGGGACAGGGCCACTGAAGCTTTCTTT. This codes for CASSYRDRATEAFF.

This clone is a singleton in its sample. The genes are TRBV7-9 and TRBJ1-1; 7 bases map to TRBD1. Trimming cost V 1 base and J 2 bases; bases outside gene matches: 1. The CDR3 consists of 14 residues. Per germline, CDR1 SEHNR and CDR2 FQNEAQ (reference sequence). This CDR3 reads CASSLGQGNTEAFF. In DNA, the CDR3 is TGTGCCAGCAGCTTAGGACAGGGTAACACTGAAGCTTTCTTT.

The V and J genes are TRBV9 and TRBJ2-2; 7 positions agree with TRBD1. With V trimmed by 3 bases and J by 7 bases, 12 bases remained unmatched. The CDR3 covers 16 residues. Germline V gene data show CDR1 as SGDLS and CDR2 as YYNGEE. CDR3 sequence reads: CASSATGAGSYGELFF. As DNA, the CDR3 is TGTGCCAGCAGCGCCACAGGGGCCGGGTCGTACGGGGAGCTGTTTTTT.

The genes are TRBV11-3 and TRBJ2-2; no firm D call. This CDR3 has 15 residues. Trimming took 1 base from V and 1 from J, leaving 7 bases between them. Germline V gives CDR1 SGHNT, CDR2 YENEEA. CDR3 DNA: TGTGCCAGCAGCTTAGCGCGTGTGAACACCGGGGAGCTGTTTTTT. It codes for CASSLARVNTGELFF.

This rearrangement joins TRBV6-4 to TRBJ2-2; 7 bases align to TRBD1. Looked up from germline, CDR1 is MRHNA and CDR2 is SNTAGT. CDR3 size: 16 residues. V lost 0 bases and J lost 5; bases outside the gene matches: 6. CDR3 amino acids: CASSDSAGGTTGELFF. The CDR3 DNA reads TGTGCCAGCAGTGACTCGGCAGGGGGAACGACCGGGGAGCTGTTTTTT.

The chain combines TRBV4-1 with TRBJ2-7; 10 nucleotides align to TRBD2. CDR3 size: 16 residues. Germline lookup yields CDR1 MGHRA and CDR2 YSYEKL. V was clipped by 0 bases and J by 1 base; unmatched bases: 3. CDR3 nucleotides: TGCGCCAGCAGCCAAGAAGGGACTAGCGCATCCTACGAGCAGTACTTC. Translation gives CASSQEGTSASYEQYF.

This clone was detected only once. V usage is TRBV11-2 and J usage is TRBJ2-3, with TRBD2 identical over 9 bases. The germline gives CDR1 SGHAT, CDR2 FQNNGV. V lost 4 bases to trimming and J lost 6 bases; unmatched junction nucleotides: 14. The CDR3 runs to 17 residues. The CDR3 loop is CASSSPGLAKEGDTQYF. The CDR3 nucleotides are TGTGCCAGCAGCTCGCCGGGACTAGCTAAAGAGGGGGATACGCAGTATTTT.

This clone was seen more than once but under ten times. The V gene is TRBV4-3, the J gene TRBJ1-2; a weak D match, TRBD1 (6 bases). The CDR3 spans 14 residues. Germline CDR1 is LGHNA and CDR2 is YSLEER. V was trimmed by 1 base and J by 6 bases, leaving 12 bases between them. The CDR3 spells CASSQVAPGDGYTF. CDR3 bases: TGCGCCAGCAGCCAAGTAGCCCCAGGGGATGGCTACACCTTC.

The gene calls are TRBV25-1 and TRBJ1-2, with D perhaps TRBD1 (6 bases). V was trimmed by 3 bases and J by 4 bases, leaving 18 bases between them. The CDR3 contains 16 residues. The germline V gene encodes CDR1 MGHDK and CDR2 SYGVNS. The CDR3 coding sequence is TGTGCCAGCAGTGAGACCGGGACACCGGTTGGCTATGGCTACACCTTC. Its translation: CASSETGTPVGYGYTF.

V usage is TRBV27 and J usage is TRBJ1-3; tentative D call: TRBD1 (5 bases). This CDR3 comprises 15 residues. Trimming took 6 bases from V and 0 from J, leaving 12 bases between them. Germline loops: CDR1 MNHEY, CDR2 SMNVEV (reference sequence). This CDR3 is CASSPAQGSGNTIYF. DNA for the CDR3: TGTGCCAGCAGCCCCGCTCAGGGCTCTGGAAACACCATATATTTT.

This chain links TRBV6-1 with TRBJ2-1; TRBD2 agrees at 7 bases. From germline, CDR1 is MNHNS and CDR2 SASEGT. The junction had 8 bases not matched to a gene; V was cut back by 3 bases and J by 0 bases. The CDR3 runs to 17 residues. DNA of the CDR3: TGTGCCAGCAGTGACATAGCGGGCCCCACCTCCTACAATGAGCAGTTCTTC. Translating it yields CASSDIAGPTSYNEQFF.

The chain combines TRBV5-5 with TRBJ2-7, with 11 bases aligning to TRBD1. The CDR3 is made up of 15 amino acids. After removal of 3 bases from V and 3 bases from J, the junction contained 5 bases not matched to a gene. Germline V gene lookup returns CDR1 SGHKS and CDR2 YYEKEE (reference sequence). CDR3 sequence reads: CASSYGTGGFYEQYF. The DNA of the CDR3 is TGTGCCAGCAGCTATGGGACAGGGGGTTTCTACGAGCAGTACTTC.

The rearrangement links TRBV12-5 to TRBJ2-2; possibly TRBD2 for D (6 bases). CDR3 length equals 13 residues. V was trimmed by 10 bases and J by 4 bases, leaving 13 bases between them. Germline CDR1 LGHNT, CDR2 FRNRAP. The CDR3 DNA follows: TGTGCTAACGTGGAGGGGAGCACCGGGGAGCTGTTTTTT. As protein: CANVEGSTGELFF.

The V and J genes are TRBV27 and TRBJ2-7, with D uncertain. Per germline, CDR1 MNHEY and CDR2 SMNVEV (reference sequence). The length of the CDR3 is 14 residues. Trimming left V 4 bases short and J 1 base short, with 11 bases between. In DNA, the CDR3 is TGTGCCAGCAGTTCAAATATCGAGTCCTACGAGCAGTACTTC. As protein: CASSSNIESYEQYF.

The sample holds one count of this clone. V and J are TRBV30 and TRBJ2-7, with 8 positions matching TRBD1. J lost 4 bases, V lost 4 bases, and 9 bases had no gene match. This CDR3 has 14 residues. Per germline, CDR1 GTSNPN and CDR2 SVGIG (reference sequence). CDR3 sequence reads: CAWKQWTGNYEQYF. CDR3 coding DNA: TGTGCCTGGAAGCAGTGGACAGGGAATTACGAGCAGTACTTC.

The chain links TRBV9 to TRBJ2-7, with D tentatively TRBD1 or TRBD2 (5 bases each). The CDR3 loop spans 16 amino acids. Trimming took off 3 bases at V and 3 bases at J, with 19 bases between the two ends. Germline V gene data show CDR1 as SGDLS and CDR2 as YYNGEE. As DNA, the CDR3 is TGTGCCAGCAGCGGTAGGCCCTCCGGGACCATCTACGAGCAGTACTTC. Translated: CASSGRPSGTIYEQYF.

The genes are TRBV7-9 and TRBJ1-2; 10 bases line up with TRBD1. The J segment lost 6 bases and the V segment lost 5 bases, leaving 6 bases of the junction unmatched. This CDR3 contains 14 residues. CDR1 and CDR2 from the germline V gene are SEHNR and FQNEAQ (reference sequence). The CDR3 nucleotides read TGTGCCAGCAGCCTCTCCGGGACAGGGGATGGCTACACCTTC. Protein sequence: CASSLSGTGDGYTF.